Below, 31 T cell receptor beta chains from the same sample are listed, as sequenced in a study of blood T cell repertoires in COVID-19 (dated by TCRdb to 2018 to 2021). The library was made by the immunoSEQ multiplex PCR assay. TCRdb holds this immuneACCESS table with in-frame rearrangements only. Some clones are missing; in checked studies, unresolved V genes explain under half, and the rest has no known cause. The sample profile shows about 90,000 clones; roughly 77% of them were found once. The top ten hold more than 10% of the sample. The specimen sequenced was peripheral blood. Receptors were obtained from a human donor in a cohort sampled during active COVID-19.

V is TRBV6-5 and J is TRBJ2-7, with D perhaps matching TRBD1 (5 bases). Germline-derived CDR1 and CDR2 are MNHEY and SVGAGI. The CDR3 extends over 12 amino acids. V dropped 6 bases and J dropped 7 bases, with 13 bases sitting between them. CDR3 coding DNA: TGTGCCAGCAGCCCCACAGGCGATGAGCAGTACTTC. Residues: CASSPTGDEQYF.

This rearrangement joins TRBV5-4 to TRBJ2-7; 11 bases are a match to TRBD2. J gave up 6 bases and V 5 bases, and 10 bases lay outside the gene matches. Germline V gives CDR1 SGHNT, CDR2 YYREEE (reference sequence). This CDR3 has 15 amino acids. CDR3: CASSSSTSGGPEQYF. DNA of the CDR3: TGTGCCAGCAGTTCCAGTACTAGCGGGGGTCCCGAGCAGTACTTC.

The sample holds one count of this clone. The chain couples TRBV7-9 to TRBJ1-2; no firm D call. The V and J ends lost 2 bases and 8 bases respectively, with 12 bases between them. This CDR3 spans 13 amino acids. Per the germline V gene, CDR1 is SEHNR and CDR2 is FQNEAQ (reference sequence). The CDR3 region is CASSLFVGEGYTF. The CDR3, as DNA: TGTGCCAGCAGCTTATTTGTCGGGGAGGGCTACACCTTC.

The chain carries TRBV4-1 and TRBJ2-5; TRBD2 matches 10 bases. This CDR3 has 17 amino acids. The J segment lost 7 bases and the V segment lost 0 bases, leaving 11 bases of the junction unmatched. Per the germline V gene, CDR1 is MGHRA and CDR2 is YSYEKL. CDR3 region: CASSQEGSGGPAGTQYF. The CDR3 coding sequence is TGCGCCAGCAGCCAAGAAGGTAGCGGGGGGCCCGCAGGGACCCAGTACTTC.

The chain joins TRBV19 to TRBJ1-1; 7 bases align to TRBD1. Germline loops: CDR1 LNHDA, CDR2 SQIVND (reference sequence). Losses at the gene ends were 6 bases for V and 3 bases for J; bases not matched to a gene: 10. This CDR3 contains 15 residues. Written as DNA, the CDR3 is TGTGCCAGTAGACCGGGGGCAGGGGGTTACACTGAAGCTTTCTTT. It translates to CASRPGAGGYTEAFF.

V gene TRBV3-1 (or the pseudogene TRBV3-2) combines with J gene TRBJ1-2, with 9 bases matching TRBD1. The CDR3 length is 17 residues. V lost 4 bases and J lost 0; bases outside the gene matches: 9. Looked up from germline, CDR1 is LGHDT and CDR2 is YNNKEL (reference sequence). CDR3 sequence reads: CASSRRAGQGPNYGYTF. The CDR3 DNA follows: TGTGCCAGCAGCCGAAGGGCGGGACAGGGACCTAACTATGGCTACACCTTC.

This sequence joins TRBV21-1 and TRBJ1-3; the table's D call, TRBD1, has no DNA check behind it. TRBV21-1 is labeled a pseudogene. The CDR3 spans 18 residues. DNA of the CDR3: TGTGCCAGCAGCAAAGCCGCCGGGACAGGGGACTCTGGAAACACCATATATTTT. Protein sequence: CASSKAAGTGDSGNTIYF.

The CDR3: CASSPTPEQTGSGANVLTF. Here the CDR3 DNA reads TGTGCCAGCTCACCCACCCCGGAGCAAACCGGCTCTGGGGCCAACGTCCTGACTTTC. The V call is TRBV18, the J call TRBJ2-6; D is undetermined. V was shortened by 3 bases and J by 0 bases, with 18 bases between the two germline ends. The CDR3 runs 19 residues. Germline V gene sequence: CDR1 KGHSH, CDR2 LQKENI. The full variable domain, with the rest looked up from reference TRBV18 and TRBJ2-6, is NAGVMQNPRHLVRRRGQEARLRCSPMKGHSHVYWYRQLPEEGLKFMVYLQKENIIDESGMPKERFSAEFPKEGPSILRIQQVVRGDSAAYFCASSPTPEQTGSGANVLTFGAGSRLTVL.

The chain combines TRBV18 with TRBJ2-1; D is unresolved. V was cut by 0 bases and J by 6 bases, with 6 bases left in between. The length of the CDR3 is 13 residues. Germline lookup yields CDR1 KGHSH and CDR2 LQKENI. CDR3 protein: CASSPPNSNEQFF. CDR3 coding DNA: TGTGCCAGCTCACCACCGAATAGCAATGAGCAGTTCTTC.

The genes are TRBV29-1 and TRBJ1-4; D is possibly TRBD1 (6 bases). This CDR3 is 13 amino acids long. Germline V gives CDR1 SQVTM, CDR2 ANQGSEA. V dropped 4 bases and J dropped 5 bases, with 11 bases sitting between them. The CDR3 DNA sequence: TGCAGCGTTGGAGGTCAGGGGAATGAAAAACTGTTTTTT. This encodes CSVGGQGNEKLFF.

The rearrangement uses TRBV28 and TRBJ2-3; the match to TRBD2 covers 12 bases. CDR1 and CDR2 (germline): MDHEN, SYDVKM. Trimming at V came to 4 bases and at J to 5 bases, leaving 10 bases not matched to a gene. This CDR3 contains 17 residues. This chain's CDR3 is CASSSTSGGPKLDTQYF. CDR3 sequence (DNA): TGTGCCAGCAGTTCCACTAGCGGGGGGCCGAAACTAGATACGCAGTATTTT.

This clone was recorded once. The chain links TRBV19 to TRBJ2-7; tentative D call: TRBD1 (5 bases). Germline CDR1 and CDR2: LNHDA and SQIVND (reference sequence). The CDR3 spans 13 residues. Trimming left V 3 bases short and J 5 bases short, with 11 bases between. CDR3: CASSMVRGDEQYF. The CDR3 nucleotides are TGTGCCAGTAGTATGGTAAGGGGCGACGAGCAGTACTTC.

V usage is TRBV5-1 and J usage is TRBJ1-1; D unclear. This CDR3 region has 15 residues. Germline values: CDR1 SGHRS, CDR2 YFSETQ. V lost 0 bases and J 0 bases, leaving 9 bases between the germline ends. CDR3 protein: CASSLVPGLNTEAFF. CDR3 coding DNA: TGCGCCAGCAGCTTGGTGCCTGGGCTGAACACTGAAGCTTTCTTT.

The chain's CDR3 is CASSVGGSLTGSSYNEQFF. The CDR3 bases are TGTGCCAGCAGCGTAGGGGGATCGCTGACAGGGAGCTCCTACAATGAGCAGTTCTTC. The chain recombines TRBV9 with TRBJ2-1; 7 nucleotides agree with TRBD1. CDR1 is SGDLS and CDR2 is YYNGEE in the germline V gene. This CDR3 has 19 residues. The V segment lost 0 bases and the J segment 0 bases; nucleotides outside the gene matches: 12. The full variable domain, in which reference TRBV9 and TRBJ2-1 provide the parts outside the CDR3, is DSGVTQTPKHLITATGQRVTLRCSPRSGDLSVYWYQQSLDQGLQFLIQYYNGEERAKGNILERFSAQQFPDLHSELNLSSLELGDSALYFCASSVGGSLTGSSYNEQFFGPGTRLTVL.

The chain combines TRBV6-6 with TRBJ1-6; D gene uncertain. V was trimmed by 5 bases and J by 6 bases, leaving 11 bases between them. The CDR3 extends over 14 amino acids. Germline V gene data show CDR1 as MNHNY and CDR2 as SVGAGI (reference sequence). The CDR3 DNA reads as TGTGCCAGCAGTCACACGAGACTTAATTCACCCCTCCACTTT. This gives the protein CASSHTRLNSPLHF.

This chain uses TRBV5-1 with TRBJ2-2; 10 bases agree with TRBD1. The V segment lost 3 bases and the J segment 7 bases; nucleotides outside the gene matches: 6. The CDR3 is 15 amino acids. Germline lookup yields CDR1 SGHRS and CDR2 YFSETQ. In DNA form, the CDR3 reads TGCGCCAGCAGCTCCTCGGGACAGGGGTTCGGGGAGCTGTTTTTT. Amino acids: CASSSSGQGFGELFF.

This chain connects TRBV18 to TRBJ2-7; 9 nucleotides line up with TRBD1. The germline V gene has CDR1 KGHSH and CDR2 LQKENI. This CDR3 contains 14 residues. The V gene end was trimmed by 4 bases and the J gene end by 5 bases; junction bases not matched to a gene: 6. The CDR3 DNA reads as TGTGCCAGCTCACTATCGACAGGGGGAAACGAGCAGTACTTC. Amino acid sequence: CASSLSTGGNEQYF. Full variable domain (remainder filled in from reference TRBV18 and TRBJ2-7): NAGVMQNPRHLVRRRGQEARLRCSPMKGHSHVYWYRQLPEEGLKFMVYLQKENIIDESGMPKERFSAEFPKEGPSILRIQQVVRGDSAAYFCASSLSTGGNEQYFGPGTRLTVT.

CDR3 residues: CASHAGTQETQYF. CDR3 nucleotides: TGTGCCAGTCATGCGGGGACCCAAGAGACCCAGTACTTC. The V and J genes are TRBV19 and TRBJ2-5, with D perhaps TRBD2 (6 bases). Deletions cut 8 bases from V and 1 base from J, with 11 bases between. In germline, CDR1 is LNHDA, CDR2 SQIVND (reference sequence). CDR3 length: 13 amino acids. The complete variable domain, with remaining parts taken from reference TRBV19 and TRBJ2-5, reads DGGITQSPKYLFRKEGQNVTLSCEQNLNHDAMYWYRQDPGQGLRLIYYSQIVNDFQKGDIAEGYSVSREKKESFPLTVTSAQKNPTAFYLCASHAGTQETQYFGPGTRLLVL.

This chain joins TRBV11-2 and TRBJ2-7; TRBD2 might be the D (5 bases). Trimming stripped 0 bases from V and 6 bases from J, with 9 bases between. The CDR3 covers 13 residues. Looked up from germline, CDR1 is SGHAT and CDR2 is FQNNGV. CDR3 loop: CASSLDPAGEQYF. DNA of the CDR3: TGTGCCAGCAGCTTAGATCCCGCGGGCGAGCAGTACTTC.

The genes are TRBV19 and TRBJ1-5; TRBD1 agrees at 10 bases. The length of the CDR3 is 17 residues. Germline lookup yields CDR1 LNHDA and CDR2 SQIVND (reference sequence). The trim removed 1 base at V and 3 bases at J, leaving 6 bases unmatched. CDR3 loop: CASSIARGQGHNQPQHF. The CDR3 nucleotides read TGTGCCAGTAGTATAGCGCGGGGACAGGGGCACAATCAGCCCCAGCATTTT.

The chain employs TRBV29-1 and TRBJ1-1; D not resolved. CDR1 and CDR2 from the germline V gene are SQVTM and ANQGSEA. The CDR3 covers 14 residues. Trimming left V 4 bases short and J 2 bases short, with 14 bases between. The CDR3 sequence is CSVVSGLQNTEAFF. CDR3 DNA sequence: TGCAGCGTTGTGAGCGGACTCCAAAACACTGAAGCTTTCTTT.

The CDR3 reads CASSASSYNEQFF. The CDR3 DNA sequence: TGCGCCAGCAGCGCGAGCTCCTACAATGAGCAGTTCTTC. This chain links TRBV5-1 with TRBJ2-1; D gene unclear. Trimming cost V 4 bases and J 0 bases, with 5 bases left between them. Germline values: CDR1 SGHRS, CDR2 YFSETQ. CDR3 length: 13 amino acids.

This clone was observed at least ten times. V and J are TRBV6-5 and TRBJ1-2, with 10 positions matching TRBD1. Germline-derived CDR1 and CDR2 are MNHEY and SVGAGI. The CDR3 length is 15 residues. The J segment lost 4 bases and the V segment lost 4 bases, leaving 6 bases of the junction unmatched. CDR3 loop: CASSFPGQGSYGYTF. In DNA, the CDR3 is TGTGCCAGCAGTTTCCCGGGACAGGGGAGCTATGGCTACACCTTC.

The V and J genes are TRBV18 and TRBJ1-4; 7 nucleotides match TRBD1. The CDR3 consists of 15 residues. CDR1 is KGHSH and CDR2 is LQKENI in the germline V gene. The V gene end was trimmed by 2 bases and the J gene end by 8 bases; junction bases not matched to a gene: 8. The CDR3, as DNA: TGTGCCAGCTCACCAACGAGGGGGCTGCGGGAAAAACTGTTTTTT. Translated, it gives CASSPTRGLREKLFF.

The V call is TRBV2, the J call TRBJ1-6; 10 positions match TRBD1. Germline V gene lookup returns CDR1 SNHLY and CDR2 FYNNEI. Trimming removed 4 bases from V and 7 bases from J; junction bases left unmatched: 4. The CDR3 spans 15 residues. Written as DNA, the CDR3 is TGTGCCAGCAGTGTTGTGGGACAGGGGAATTCACCCCTCCACTTT. It specifies CASSVVGQGNSPLHF.

The chain carries TRBV7-2 and TRBJ1-1; 7 nucleotides line up with TRBD1. Germline V gives CDR1 SGHTA, CDR2 FQGNSA. CDR3 length: 14 amino acids. With V trimmed by 1 base and J by 5 bases, 4 bases remained unmatched. The CDR3 region has the DNA TGTGCCAGCAGCTTAGTATCCAGGGGGACTGAAGCTTTCTTT. This sequence encodes CASSLVSRGTEAFF.

V is TRBV7-3 and J is TRBJ2-1; 11 nucleotides line up with TRBD2. The germline CDR1 and CDR2 sequences are SGHTA and FQGTGA. The CDR3 covers 16 residues. Trimming cost V 5 bases and J 2 bases; bases outside gene matches: 5. The DNA for the CDR3 is TGTGCCAGCAGCCCCTTTAGCGGGGGGGCCTACAATGAGCAGTTCTTC. Translated: CASSPFSGGAYNEQFF.

V and J are TRBV23-1 and TRBJ2-3, with 8 bases aligning to TRBD1. TRBV23-1 is an ORF, and what it does is uncertain. There are 16 residues in the CDR3. Unmatched junction bases numbered 13, after V lost 6 bases and J lost 5 bases. CDR3 protein: CASRRPGQAPLDTQYF. In DNA, the CDR3 is TGCGCCAGCAGAAGACCGGGACAGGCGCCGTTAGATACGCAGTATTTT.

The chain combines TRBV4-1 with TRBJ1-1; maybe TRBD1 (5 bases). Germline V gives CDR1 MGHRA, CDR2 YSYEKL. This CDR3 has 21 amino acids. Trimming took off 4 bases at V and 5 bases at J, with 35 bases between the two ends. The CDR3 sequence is CASSRSYSGSGLGRASTEAFF. CDR3 in DNA: TGCGCCAGCAGCCGCTCTTATTCCGGCTCGGGCCTTGGCAGGGCCTCGACTGAAGCTTTCTTT.

The chain has TRBV6-2 or TRBV6-3 and TRBJ2-3; no reliable D call. CDR1 MNHEY and CDR2 SVGEGT come from the germline V gene. The CDR3 loop spans 13 amino acids. Trimming left V 4 bases short and J 4 bases short, with 9 bases between. Here the CDR3 reads CASSLTAADTQYF. Here the CDR3 DNA reads TGTGCCAGCAGTTTAACCGCGGCAGATACGCAGTATTTT.

The chain recombines TRBV6-5 with TRBJ1-2, with 9 bases aligning to TRBD1. The CDR3 extends over 15 amino acids. Trimming cost V 6 bases and J 3 bases; bases outside gene matches: 8. The germline CDR1 and CDR2 sequences are MNHEY and SVGAGI. CDR3 nucleotides: TGTGCCAGCAGCTCGGACAGGGGCATACACTATGGCTACACCTTC. It codes for CASSSDRGIHYGYTF.